What follows are 18 T cell receptor beta chains derived from one specimen sequenced in a study of T cell repertoires in cytomegalovirus infection. These TCRs are of unknown antigen specificity. TCRdb re-called the reads with MiXCR, one entry per CDR3 protein. The repertoire holds some 70,000 distinct CDR3 sequences, 22% seen once, with around 77% in the top ten. Source material: PBMCs, sequenced either directly or after in vitro stimulation (not recorded which). These receptors all come from a human donor in good health (CMV status not recorded). Some clones in this sample may be carry-over from other donors' samples.

This clonotype is a singleton in its sample. V gene TRBV9 combines with J gene TRBJ2-1, with TRBD2 identical over 10 bases. The CDR3 sequence is 15 residues long. Per the germline V gene, CDR1 is SGDLS and CDR2 is YYNGEE. The trim removed 0 bases at V and 8 bases at J, leaving 5 bases unmatched. CDR3 sequence (DNA): TGTGCCAGCAGCGTAGGCCTAGCGGGAGTCTATGAGCAGTTCTTC. This sequence encodes CASSVGLAGVYEQFF.

The chain employs TRBV19 and TRBJ2-2, with D possibly called TRBD1 or TRBD2 (5 bases each). The CDR3 consists of 16 residues. V gave up 6 bases and J gave up 4 bases, with 18 bases separating them. The germline CDR1 and CDR2 sequences are LNHDA and SQIVND (reference sequence). This CDR3 reads CASSLGHGGGTGELFF. The CDR3 DNA follows: TGTGCCAGTAGCCTAGGACATGGAGGAGGCACCGGGGAGCTGTTTTTT.

The chain uses TRBV29-1 and TRBJ1-5, with unresolved D. From germline, CDR1 is SQVTM and CDR2 ANQGSEA. The CDR3 consists of 12 residues. V lost 4 bases, J lost 4 bases, and 8 bases lay in between. The CDR3, as DNA: TGCAGCGTTGGGATCGGAAATCAGCCCCAGCATTTT. Its translation is CSVGIGNQPQHF.

This chain links TRBV2 with TRBJ2-1, with D unresolved. There are 14 residues in the CDR3. V was trimmed by 8 bases and J by 9 bases, leaving 20 bases between them. Looked up from germline, CDR1 is SNHLY and CDR2 is FYNNEI. As DNA, the CDR3 is TGTGCCAGCGGTTTGGAATCGAGCATTGGTGAGCAGTTCTTC. It codes for CASGLESSIGEQFF. Full variable domain (remainder filled in from reference TRBV2 and TRBJ2-1): EPEVTQTPSHQVTQMGQEVILRCVPISNHLYFYWYRQILGQKVEFLVSFYNNEISEKSEIFDDQFSVERPDGSNFTLKIRSTKLEDSAMYFCASGLESSIGEQFFGPGTRLTVL.

This clonotype was found a few times. This chain links TRBV27 with TRBJ1-6, with D perhaps matching TRBD1 (5 bases). Trimming removed 5 bases from V and 7 bases from J, with 12 bases in between. The V gene's germline CDR1 is MNHEY and CDR2 SMNVEV (reference sequence). The CDR3 consists of 14 residues. CDR3 DNA: TGTGCCAGCAGTCCTCTTAGGGGCAATTCACCCCTCCACTTT. It yields the protein CASSPLRGNSPLHF.

The chain is built from TRBV10-3 and TRBJ2-3; D unresolved. In germline, CDR1 is ENHRY, CDR2 SYGVKD. The V end was cut by 0 bases, the J end by 3 bases, with 7 bases between. This CDR3 has 14 residues. CDR3 in DNA: TGTGCCATCAGTGAGTCAGATGTTACAGATACGCAGTATTTT. Encoded protein: CAISESDVTDTQYF.

The chain recombines TRBV20-1 with TRBJ1-5, with 10 bases that match TRBD1. Per germline, CDR1 DFQATT and CDR2 SNEGSKA (reference sequence). J gave up 4 bases and V 8 bases, and 14 bases lay outside the gene matches. The CDR3 is made up of 16 amino acids. CDR3 residues: CSTTDRGPGGNQPQHF. The CDR3 bases are TGCAGTACTACTGACAGGGGGCCCGGTGGTAATCAGCCCCAGCATTTT.

This clonotype was observed many times. J is TRBJ2-1 and V is TRBV7-2; D unclear. The CDR3 has 14 amino acids. Germline V gene sequence: CDR1 SGHTA, CDR2 FQGNSA. The V end lost 5 bases, the J end lost 5 bases, and 13 bases lay between the germline ends. This CDR3 is CASSRPRRHNEQFF. CDR3 bases: TGTGCCAGCAGCCGACCCCGCCGTCACAATGAGCAGTTCTTC.

Points on this clonotype: Sequence at one end of the junction differs from germline and may be a read error. The chain uses TRBV28 and TRBJ2-1; 12 nucleotides line up with TRBD2. From germline, CDR1 is MDHEN and CDR2 SYDVKM. CDR3 size: 16 residues. DNA for the CDR3: TGTGCCAGCAGCTCAATGACTAGCGGGAGCTACAATGAGCAGTCCTTC. Translating it yields CASSSMTSGSYNEQSF.

This clonotype was counted a few times. The chain is built from TRBV20-1 and TRBJ1-2, with 8 bases fitting TRBD1. The V segment lost 0 bases and the J segment 6 bases; nucleotides outside the gene matches: 15. The CDR3 has 17 residues. Germline CDR1 DFQATT, CDR2 SNEGSKA (reference sequence). This CDR3 reads CSARDSAGGVRLNGYTF. Written as DNA, the CDR3 is TGCAGTGCTAGAGATTCAGCAGGGGGCGTTCGTCTCAATGGCTACACCTTC.

In this sample, this clonotype turned up a few times. J is TRBJ2-7 and V is TRBV27; perhaps TRBD2 as D (6 bases). The CDR3 contains 16 residues. Germline V gene lookup returns CDR1 MNHEY and CDR2 SMNVEV (reference sequence). V dropped 4 bases and J dropped 7 bases, with 23 bases sitting between them. The CDR3 loop is CASSSAGSGGAGEQYF. In DNA, the CDR3 is TGTGCCAGCAGTTCAGCCGGATCCGGAGGGGCGGGAGAGCAGTACTTC.

This clonotype was observed a handful of times. The chain joins TRBV11-2 to TRBJ2-4; D could derive from TRBD1 or TRBD2 (5 bases each). The V and J ends lost 4 bases and 8 bases respectively, with 24 bases between them. CDR1 and CDR2 from the germline V gene are SGHAT and FQNNGV. The CDR3 is 17 amino acids. CDR3 sequence: CASSSTGGSELGDIQYF. The CDR3 coding sequence is TGTGCCAGCAGCTCTACTGGAGGCTCCGAACTGGGGGACATTCAGTACTTC.

The rearrangement uses TRBV6-5 and TRBJ1-1; perhaps TRBD1 as D (5 bases). The CDR3 is made up of 17 amino acids. Trimming stripped 3 bases from V and 0 bases from J, with 17 bases between. Germline loops: CDR1 MNHEY, CDR2 SVGAGI. The DNA of the CDR3 is TGTGCCAGCAGTTATGGGGGGGTAGTTGAGATGAACACTGAAGCTTTCTTT. Protein product: CASSYGGVVEMNTEAFF.

J is TRBJ1-2 and V is TRBV19, with a possible D match to TRBD1 (6 bases). Germline V gene data show CDR1 as LNHDA and CDR2 as SQIVND (reference sequence). CDR3 length: 15 amino acids. The V end was cut by 6 bases, the J end by 4 bases, with 18 bases between. CDR3 bases: TGTGCCAGTAGCCAACAGGGCGCCAATTTCTATGGCTACACCTTC. Its protein is CASSQQGANFYGYTF.

This chain links TRBV12-3 or TRBV12-4 with TRBJ2-2, with D unresolved. The V end lost 4 bases, the J end lost 7 bases, and 7 bases lay between the germline ends. The CDR3 extends over 12 amino acids. Here the CDR3 reads CASSSNDGELFF. CDR3 in DNA: TGTGCCAGCAGTTCGAACGACGGGGAGCTGTTTTTT.

A word on this clonotype: One end of the junction varies from germline; a read error may be responsible. The genes are TRBV7-2 and TRBJ1-6; D not resolved. The CDR3 totals 14 residues. Germline V CDR1 and CDR2: SGHTA, FQGNSA. CDR3 nucleotides: TGTGTCAGCAGCCGAGACACGAGTAATTCACCCCTCCACTTT. It codes for CVSSRDTSNSPLHF.

This clonotype has more than one count but fewer than ten. The genes are TRBV7-2 and TRBJ2-7; 9 nucleotides agree with TRBD2. The J segment lost 2 bases and the V segment lost 3 bases, leaving 8 bases of the junction unmatched. CDR1 and CDR2 (germline): SGHTA, FQGNSA. The CDR3 sequence is 16 residues long. CDR3: CASSLVSGSIPYEQYF. The CDR3, as DNA: TGTGCCAGCAGCTTGGTTAGCGGGAGTATACCCTACGAGCAGTACTTC.

The genes are TRBV28 and TRBJ2-5; 10 bases are a match to TRBD1. The CDR3 has 15 amino acids. The V segment lost 5 bases and the J segment 2 bases; nucleotides outside the gene matches: 5. In germline, CDR1 is MDHEN, CDR2 SYDVKM. The CDR3 region has the DNA TGTGCCAGCAGTAAAGGGACAGGGGTTCAAGAGACCCAGTACTTC. It codes for CASSKGTGVQETQYF.